The sequence of this T cell receptor beta chain was determined in a study of T cell repertoires in cytomegalovirus infection (dated by TCRdb to the late 2010s). Background on the whole study: Recently identified HLA-C-restricted CMV epitopes, whose presentation resists viral immunomodulation, were targeted by peptide stimulations together with well-studied HLA-B-restricted epitopes. Because public TCR beta signatures pointed to carriage of CMV infection together with the matching HLA type, the HLA type of each donor mattered for the analysis. Overall study outcomes, separate from this receptor: The ex vivo response was dominated by HLA-C-restricted CMV-specific TCR beta clonotypes, which also provided the single most frequent clonotype in two of eight donors. Cumulative frequency of public TCR beta family members discriminated carriers of CMV infection plus the relevant HLA type in this cohort and an independent approximately 360-donor cohort.

In regard to this clonotype: Its antigen is unknown. Within one base of it there is no much larger clone, and no base qualities were kept.

The sequencer was an Illumina HiSeq 1500. The public sequencing data were trimmed at Q25 with fastp and processed into clonotypes with MiXCR by TCRdb, which kept only in-frame beta chains. Entries that share a CDR3 protein sequence are merged under the most common genes and DNA. Within this sample are some 900,000 distinct CDR3 sequences, with about 31% of them counted one time only. The ten largest clones take up roughly an eighth of the sample. The treatment or condition label, read with the paper, signifies: in vitro stimulation with specific CMV peptide epitopes to enrich CMV-specific T cells. V lost 6 bases and J lost 2 bases; the stretch between them is 18 bases long. The CDR3, from cysteine to phenylalanine, totals 16 residues. Only the CDR3 part of the read is kept: 48 bases, read in frame from the first base.

This chain is built from TRBV12-3 or TRBV12-4 and TRBJ2-3; the D gene is possibly TRBD1 or TRBD2, each agreeing over 5 bases. Sample: cultured CD8+ T cells from PBMCs, taken from culture after CMV antigen stimulation. This receptor was taken from a human donor in good health (CMV status not recorded). Some clones in this sample may be carry-over from other donors' samples. The nucleotide sequence is TGTGCCAGCAGGGCCCCTAGCACAGGAGCCACAGATACGCAGTATTTT. This encodes CASRAPSTGATDTQYF.